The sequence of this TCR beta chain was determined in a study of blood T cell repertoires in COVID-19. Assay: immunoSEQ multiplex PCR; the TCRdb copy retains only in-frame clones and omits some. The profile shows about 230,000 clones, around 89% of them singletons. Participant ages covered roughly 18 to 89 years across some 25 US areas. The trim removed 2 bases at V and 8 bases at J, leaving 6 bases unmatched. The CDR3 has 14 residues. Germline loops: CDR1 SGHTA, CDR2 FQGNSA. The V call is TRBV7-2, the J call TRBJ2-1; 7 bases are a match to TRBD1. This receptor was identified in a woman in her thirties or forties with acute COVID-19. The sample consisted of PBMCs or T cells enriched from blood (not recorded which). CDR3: CASSLRQGGYEQFF. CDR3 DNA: TGTGCCAGCAGCTTAAGACAGGGTGGTTATGAGCAGTTCTTC. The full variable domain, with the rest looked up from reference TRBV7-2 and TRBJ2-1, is GAGVSQSPSNKVTEKGKDVELRCDPISGHTALYWYRQSLGQGLEFLIYFQGNSAPDKSGLPSDRFSAERTGGSVSTLTIQRTQQEDSAVYLCASSLRQGGYEQFFGPGTRLTVL.